Included here is one T cell receptor (beta chain) sequence, with context. The sample belongs to a study of blood T cell repertoires in COVID-19. On the study more broadly: Collection of acute and convalescent COVID-19 samples took place in the United States, Italy and Spain.

Per the original data handling: Amplification of reference gene primers was used by the study to estimate nucleated cell counts. Generated by immunoSEQ multiplex PCR, the TCRdb table keeps only in-frame clones and is missing some. V and J calls and clone size are given by that table; D and trimming were obtained from the DNA. The repertoire holds about 97,000 clones, with around 73% as singletons. Germline V CDR1 and CDR2: SGDLS, YYNGEE. The CDR3 consists of 16 residues. Trimming cost V 4 bases and J 0 bases; bases outside gene matches: 7. This chain joins TRBV9 and TRBJ1-3; 7 nucleotides line up with TRBD1. The clonotype comes from a man in his sixties with active or convalescent COVID-19. Sample: peripheral blood. The CDR3 sequence is CASSPGRTGSGNTIYF. For the CDR3, the DNA is TGTGCCAGCAGCCCGGGGAGGACAGGCTCTGGAAACACCATATATTTT.